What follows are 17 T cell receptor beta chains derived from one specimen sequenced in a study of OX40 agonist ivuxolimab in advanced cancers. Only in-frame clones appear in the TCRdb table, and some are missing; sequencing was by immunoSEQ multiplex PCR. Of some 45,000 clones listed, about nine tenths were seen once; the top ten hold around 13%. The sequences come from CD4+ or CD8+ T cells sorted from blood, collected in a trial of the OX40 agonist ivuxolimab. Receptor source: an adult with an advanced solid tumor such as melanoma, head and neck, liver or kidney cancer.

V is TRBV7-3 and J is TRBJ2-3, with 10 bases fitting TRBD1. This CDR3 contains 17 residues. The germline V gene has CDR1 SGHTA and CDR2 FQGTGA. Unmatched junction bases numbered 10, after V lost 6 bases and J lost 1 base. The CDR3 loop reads CASSRSTGGLGTDTQYF. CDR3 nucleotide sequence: TGTGCCAGCAGTCGCTCGACAGGGGGCCTTGGCACAGATACGCAGTATTTT.

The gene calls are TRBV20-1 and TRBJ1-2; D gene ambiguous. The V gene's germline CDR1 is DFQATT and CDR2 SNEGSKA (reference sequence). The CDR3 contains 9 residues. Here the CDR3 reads CSPGYGYTF. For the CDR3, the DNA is TGCAGCCCTGGGTATGGCTACACCTTC.

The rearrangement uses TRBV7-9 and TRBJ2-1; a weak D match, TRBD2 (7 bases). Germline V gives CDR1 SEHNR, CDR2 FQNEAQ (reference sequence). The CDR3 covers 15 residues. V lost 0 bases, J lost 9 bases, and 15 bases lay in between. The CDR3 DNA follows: TGTGCCAGCAGCTTAGCTAGTGGGGGGGCGGTTGAGCAGTTCTTC. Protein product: CASSLASGGAVEQFF.

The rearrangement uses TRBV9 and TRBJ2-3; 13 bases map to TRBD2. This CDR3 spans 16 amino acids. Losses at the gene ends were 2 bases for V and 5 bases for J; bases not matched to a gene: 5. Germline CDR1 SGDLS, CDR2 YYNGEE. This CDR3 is CASSVEGLAGVDTQYF. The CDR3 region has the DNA TGTGCCAGCAGCGTGGAAGGACTAGCGGGGGTAGATACGCAGTATTTT.

The CDR3: CASSLESFYNSPLHF. CDR3 coding DNA: TGTGCCAGCAGCTTAGAGTCCTTCTATAATTCACCCCTCCACTTT. This chain links TRBV7-8 with TRBJ1-6; D remains ambiguous. The CDR3 is 15 residues long. Germline V gene sequence: CDR1 SGHVS, CDR2 FQNEAQ. Between the trimmed V and J ends, which lost 1 base and 3 bases, there was a span of 7 bases.

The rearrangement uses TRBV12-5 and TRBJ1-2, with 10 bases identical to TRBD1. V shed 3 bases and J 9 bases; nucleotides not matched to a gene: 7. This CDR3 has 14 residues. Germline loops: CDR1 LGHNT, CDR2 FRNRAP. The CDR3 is CASGLGGQGSSYTF. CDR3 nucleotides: TGTGCTAGTGGTTTAGGGGGACAGGGGAGCAGCTACACCTTC.

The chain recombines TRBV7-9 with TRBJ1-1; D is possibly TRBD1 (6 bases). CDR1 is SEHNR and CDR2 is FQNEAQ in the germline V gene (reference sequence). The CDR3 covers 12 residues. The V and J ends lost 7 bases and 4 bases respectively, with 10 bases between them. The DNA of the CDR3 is TGTGCCAGCACCCAAGGGGGCACTGAAGCTTTCTTT. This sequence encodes CASTQGGTEAFF.

CDR3: CASGLVRGGFEQYF. In DNA form, the CDR3 reads TGTGCTAGTGGTTTGGTGAGAGGAGGGTTCGAGCAGTACTTC. V is TRBV12-5 and J is TRBJ2-7; a possible D gene is TRBD2 (6 bases). In germline, CDR1 is LGHNT, CDR2 FRNRAP. Trimming stripped 0 bases from V and 6 bases from J, with 12 bases between. CDR3 length equals 14 residues.

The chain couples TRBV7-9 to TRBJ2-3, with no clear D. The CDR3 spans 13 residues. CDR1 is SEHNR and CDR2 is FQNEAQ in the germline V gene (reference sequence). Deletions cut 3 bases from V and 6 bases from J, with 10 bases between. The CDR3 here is CASSFRPQDTQYF. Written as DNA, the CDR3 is TGTGCCAGCAGCTTCCGACCGCAGGATACGCAGTATTTT. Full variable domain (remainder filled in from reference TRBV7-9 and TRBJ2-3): DTGVSQNPRHKITKRGQNVTFRCDPISEHNRLYWYRQTLGQGPEFLTYFQNEAQLEKSRLLSDRFSAERPKGSFSTLEIQRTEQGDSAMYLCASSFRPQDTQYFGPGTRLTVL.

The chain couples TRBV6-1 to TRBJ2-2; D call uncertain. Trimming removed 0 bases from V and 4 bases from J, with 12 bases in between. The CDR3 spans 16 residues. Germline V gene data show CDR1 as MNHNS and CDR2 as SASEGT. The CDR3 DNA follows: TGTGCCAGCAGTGAAGCGTGGATCAACTTCACCGGGGAGCTGTTTTTT. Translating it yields CASSEAWINFTGELFF.

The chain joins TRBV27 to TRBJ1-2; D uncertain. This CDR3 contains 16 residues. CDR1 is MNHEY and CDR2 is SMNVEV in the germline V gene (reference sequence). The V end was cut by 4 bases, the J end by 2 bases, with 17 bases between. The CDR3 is CASSSKQSFRNYGYTF. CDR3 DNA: TGTGCCAGCAGTTCAAAGCAGTCTTTTCGGAACTATGGCTACACCTTC.

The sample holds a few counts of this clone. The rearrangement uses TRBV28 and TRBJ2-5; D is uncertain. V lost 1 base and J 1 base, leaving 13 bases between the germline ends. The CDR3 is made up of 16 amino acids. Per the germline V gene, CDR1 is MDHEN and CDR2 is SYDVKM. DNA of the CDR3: TGTGCCAGCAGTTTATTCGAGGAAGGGATCCAAGAGACCCAGTACTTC. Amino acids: CASSLFEEGIQETQYF.

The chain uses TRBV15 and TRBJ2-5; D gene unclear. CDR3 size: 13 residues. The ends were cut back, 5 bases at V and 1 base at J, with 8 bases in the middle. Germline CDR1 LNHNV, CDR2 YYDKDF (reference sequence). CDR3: CATSSLVQETQYF. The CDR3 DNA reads TGTGCCACCAGCTCCCTGGTCCAAGAGACCCAGTACTTC.

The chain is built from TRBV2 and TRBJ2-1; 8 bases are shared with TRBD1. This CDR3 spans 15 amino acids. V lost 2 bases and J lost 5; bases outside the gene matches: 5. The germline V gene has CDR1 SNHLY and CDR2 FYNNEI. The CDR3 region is CASSENPQGDNEQFF. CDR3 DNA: TGTGCCAGCAGTGAAAACCCACAGGGGGACAATGAGCAGTTCTTC.

The DNA for the CDR3 is TGTGCCAGCAGTTACAACACCCTGGGGGGCACTGAAGCTTTCTTT. It specifies CASSYNTLGGTEAFF. The V call is TRBV6-5, the J call TRBJ1-1; perhaps TRBD1 as D (5 bases). Germline assignment: CDR1 MNHEY and CDR2 SVGAGI. The CDR3 consists of 15 residues. The V end lost 2 bases, the J end lost 4 bases, and 14 bases lay between the germline ends.

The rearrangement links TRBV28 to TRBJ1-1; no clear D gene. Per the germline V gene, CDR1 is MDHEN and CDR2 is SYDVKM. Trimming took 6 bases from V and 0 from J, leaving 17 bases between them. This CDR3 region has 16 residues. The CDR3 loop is CASSEPLGLLNTEAFF. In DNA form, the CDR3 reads TGTGCCAGCAGCGAACCGTTGGGCCTACTGAACACTGAAGCTTTCTTT.

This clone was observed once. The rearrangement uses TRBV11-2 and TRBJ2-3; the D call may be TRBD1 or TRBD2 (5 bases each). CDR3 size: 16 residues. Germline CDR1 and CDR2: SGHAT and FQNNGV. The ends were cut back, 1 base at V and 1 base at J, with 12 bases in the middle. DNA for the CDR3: TGTGCCAGCAGCTTAGGGTGGGGGACCCGCACAGATACGCAGTATTTT. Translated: CASSLGWGTRTDTQYF. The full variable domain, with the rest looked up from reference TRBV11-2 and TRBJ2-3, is EAGVAQSPRYKIIEKRQSVAFWCNPISGHATLYWYQQILGQGPKLLIQFQNNGVVDDSQLPKDRFSAERLKGVDSTLKIQPAKLEDSAVYLCASSLGWGTRTDTQYFGPGTRLTVL.